This T cell receptor (beta chain) is drawn from a study of shared clonotypes between healthy human individuals. General observations from the study: Exclusively blood specimens were collected; tissue repertoires likely differ. Generation of non-shared clonotypes was less probable than generation of clonotypes shared by all four donors.

This CDR3 is built from 14 residues. Deletions cut 4 bases from V and 4 bases from J, with 11 bases between. Germline-derived CDR1 and CDR2 are MGHRA and YSYEKL. Profiled with immunoSEQ multiplex PCR; TCRdb holds only in-frame clones, not every one. The sample lists about 95,000 clones, around two thirds occurring once. A word on this clone: Its antigen is as yet unknown.

There were no recent acute infections or vaccinations among the donors, who were healthy HIV-negative adults. V is TRBV4-1 and J is TRBJ1-5; D remains ambiguous. Sequencing input: memory CD8+ T cells sorted from blood. Subset meaning: CD45RO+ cells pooled with CCR7-negative TemRA cells. The clonotype comes from a man younger than 40 in good health. The CDR3 loop reads CASSPLALNQPQHF. CDR3 coding DNA: TGCGCCAGCAGCCCACTGGCCCTTAATCAGCCCCAGCATTTT.